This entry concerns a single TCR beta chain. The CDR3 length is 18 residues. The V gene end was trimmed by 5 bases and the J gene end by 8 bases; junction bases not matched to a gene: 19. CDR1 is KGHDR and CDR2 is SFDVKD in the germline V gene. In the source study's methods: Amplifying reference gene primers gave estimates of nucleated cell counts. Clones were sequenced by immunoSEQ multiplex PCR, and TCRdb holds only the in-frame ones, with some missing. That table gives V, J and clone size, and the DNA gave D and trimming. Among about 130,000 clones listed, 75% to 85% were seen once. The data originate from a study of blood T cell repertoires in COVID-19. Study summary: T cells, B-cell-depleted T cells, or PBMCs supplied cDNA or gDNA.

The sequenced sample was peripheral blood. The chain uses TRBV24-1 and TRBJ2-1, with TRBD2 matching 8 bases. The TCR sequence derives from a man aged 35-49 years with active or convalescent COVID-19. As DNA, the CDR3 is TGTGCCACCAGTGGGGGGAAGGGTCGCGGGAGGTCTACCTATGAGCAGTTCTTC. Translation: CATSGGKGRGRSTYEQFF.